This passage covers 28 T cell receptor beta chains from one sample sequenced in a study of blood T cell repertoires in COVID-19. Generated by immunoSEQ multiplex PCR, the TCRdb table keeps only in-frame clones and is missing some. The data contain 200,000 to 250,000 clones, approximately 78% of them seen just once; the ten biggest clones take up approximately 5.2%. Sequencing was done on a sample of peripheral blood. These receptors originate from a woman aged 65 to 85 with COVID-19, enrolled during active disease.

The J gene is TRBJ1-1, the V gene TRBV5-1, with a tentative D call TRBD1 (5 bases). V was cut by 3 bases and J by 1 base, with 10 bases left in between. This CDR3 contains 14 residues. CDR1 is SGHRS and CDR2 is YFSETQ in the germline V gene. The CDR3 region is CASSSVQGNTEAFF. The CDR3 DNA is TGCGCCAGCAGCTCGGTTCAGGGGAACACTGAAGCTTTCTTT.

J is TRBJ1-5 and V is TRBV20-1; D gene uncertain. The CDR3 covers 12 residues. Germline loops: CDR1 DFQATT, CDR2 SNEGSKA (reference sequence). V lost 3 bases, J lost 7 bases, and 10 bases lay in between. CDR3 loop: CSASRGGQPQHF. Here the CDR3 DNA reads TGCAGTGCTAGTCGTGGAGGACAGCCCCAGCATTTT.

The J gene is TRBJ1-1, the V gene TRBV28, with D perhaps TRBD1 (6 bases). This CDR3 is built from 15 residues. CDR1 and CDR2 from the germline V gene are MDHEN and SYDVKM. The V gene lost 9 bases and the J gene lost 1 base, with 18 bases spanning the gap. CDR3 amino acids: CASSNNRGKNTEAFF. CDR3 in DNA: TGTGCCAGTTCTAATAATAGGGGGAAGAACACTGAAGCTTTCTTT. The complete variable domain, with remaining parts taken from reference TRBV28 and TRBJ1-1, reads DVKVTQSSRYLVKRTGEKVFLECVQDMDHENMFWYRQDPGLGLRLIYFSYDVKMKEKGDIPEGYSVSREKKERFSLILESASTNQTSMYLCASSNNRGKNTEAFFGQGTRLTVV.

The chain uses TRBV6-6 and TRBJ1-1; D remains ambiguous. The CDR3 covers 14 residues. The germline V and J ends were trimmed by 2 bases and 1 base, with 8 bases remaining between them. CDR1 MNHNY and CDR2 SVGAGI come from the germline V gene (reference sequence). The CDR3 here is CASSYELKNTEAFF. The DNA for the CDR3 is TGTGCCAGCAGTTACGAACTCAAGAACACTGAAGCTTTCTTT.

The chain couples TRBV5-1 to TRBJ2-7, with D possibly being TRBD1 (6 bases). This CDR3 is built from 13 residues. Trimming pared 2 bases from V and 2 bases from J, leaving 8 bases between. Germline loops: CDR1 SGHRS, CDR2 YFSETQ. CDR3 protein: CASSFSGAYEQYF. CDR3 coding DNA: TGCGCCAGCAGCTTTTCAGGGGCCTACGAGCAGTACTTC.

The V and J genes are TRBV6-5 and TRBJ2-5; 8 bases align to TRBD2. CDR1 is MNHEY and CDR2 is SVGAGI in the germline V gene. J gave up 5 bases and V 2 bases, and 7 bases lay outside the gene matches. The CDR3 is made up of 15 amino acids. CDR3 loop: CASSYDAGGRETQYF. CDR3 nucleotide sequence: TGTGCCAGCAGTTACGATGCGGGAGGCCGGGAGACCCAGTACTTC.

This clone was counted a few times. The same CDR3 is also encoded by other DNA sequences in this sample. This chain joins TRBV7-2 and TRBJ2-1, with 12 bases lining up with TRBD2. The CDR3 extends over 16 amino acids. Unmatched junction bases numbered 0, after V lost 1 base and J lost 2 bases. From germline, CDR1 is SGHTA and CDR2 FQGNSA. Here the CDR3 reads CASSLGTSGTYNEQFF. The CDR3 DNA reads as TGTGCCAGCAGCTTAGGGACTAGCGGGACCTACAATGAGCAGTTCTTC.

J is TRBJ1-5 and V is TRBV7-2; 8 positions match TRBD1. This CDR3 has 15 amino acids. V shed 5 bases, J shed 3 bases, and the junction held 6 bases outside the gene matches. The germline V gene has CDR1 SGHTA and CDR2 FQGNSA. The DNA for the CDR3 is TGTGCCAGCAGCCAGCGGACAGGGATCAATCAGCCCCAGCATTTT. It codes for CASSQRTGINQPQHF.

V is TRBV6-5 and J is TRBJ1-5; D gene ambiguous. The CDR3 has 15 amino acids. V lost 5 bases and J 5 bases, leaving 16 bases between the germline ends. In germline, CDR1 is MNHEY, CDR2 SVGAGI. The CDR3 is CASSRTLVSDQPQHF. Here the CDR3 DNA reads TGTGCCAGCAGTCGGACTCTCGTAAGCGATCAGCCCCAGCATTTT.

The DNA for the CDR3 is TGTGCCACCAGTGTTGCCCCGGGCAGACTAGCAGGCAATGAGCAGTTCTTC. As protein: CATSVAPGRLAGNEQFF. The chain has TRBV24-1 and TRBJ2-1; TRBD2 agrees at 7 bases. The CDR3 is 17 amino acids. Germline V gene lookup returns CDR1 KGHDR and CDR2 SFDVKD. The trim removed 5 bases at V and 6 bases at J, leaving 15 bases unmatched.

The J gene is TRBJ2-1, the V gene TRBV19, with TRBD1 matching over 9 bases. Germline assignment: CDR1 LNHDA and CDR2 SQIVND (reference sequence). V was clipped by 7 bases and J by 8 bases; unmatched bases: 15. The CDR3 totals 16 residues. Here the CDR3 DNA reads TGTGCCAGTAATGATGCCGGAACAGGGGGCCTGGATGAGCAGTTCTTC. Translated, it gives CASNDAGTGGLDEQFF.

This clone was found a few times. V and J are TRBV6-5 and TRBJ1-3; D might be TRBD1 (6 bases). The CDR3 covers 16 residues. CDR1 MNHEY and CDR2 SVGAGI come from the germline V gene. Trimming took off 0 bases at V and 2 bases at J, with 11 bases between the two ends. The CDR3 spells CASSYSGAGTGNTIYF. The CDR3 nucleotides read TGTGCCAGCAGTTACTCGGGGGCCGGTACTGGAAACACCATATATTTT.

CDR3 nucleotides: TGTGCCAGCAGTGAATATAGCAATCAGCCCCAGCATTTT. Residues: CASSEYSNQPQHF. This chain joins TRBV6-1 and TRBJ1-5, with unresolved D. This CDR3 region has 13 residues. V was clipped by 2 bases and J by 0 bases, with 2 bases between them. Germline CDR1 MNHNS, CDR2 SASEGT.

The chain carries TRBV19 and TRBJ2-7, with 9 bases lining up with TRBD1. The germline gives CDR1 LNHDA, CDR2 SQIVND (reference sequence). The CDR3 is 16 amino acids. Unmatched junction bases numbered 9, after V lost 3 bases and J lost 3 bases. In nucleotides, the CDR3 is TGTGCCAGTAGTATCCTAGGGGGACAGGGCCTCTACGAGCAGTACTTC. It translates to CASSILGGQGLYEQYF.

The rearrangement joins TRBV30 to TRBJ2-1; 7 nucleotides match TRBD2. The V segment lost 4 bases and the J segment 4 bases; nucleotides outside the gene matches: 7. Germline CDR1 GTSNPN, CDR2 SVGIG (reference sequence). The CDR3 length is 14 residues. CDR3 protein: CAWTAGTPYNEQFF. CDR3 nucleotide sequence: TGTGCCTGGACAGCGGGGACCCCTTACAATGAGCAGTTCTTC. Looking up the rest from reference TRBV30 and TRBJ2-1 gives the full variable domain: SQTIHQWPATLVQPVGSPLSLECTVEGTSNPNLYWYRQAAGRGLQLLFYSVGIGQISSEVPQNLSASRPQDRQFILSSKKLLLSDSGFYLCAWTAGTPYNEQFFGPGTRLTVL.

The chain combines TRBV7-2 with TRBJ2-1, with D uncertain. This CDR3 region has 15 residues. The V gene lost 1 base and the J gene lost 7 bases, with 14 bases spanning the gap. Germline CDR1 and CDR2: SGHTA and FQGNSA. This CDR3 reads CASSLVAGIRNEQFF. The CDR3 DNA reads as TGTGCCAGCAGCTTAGTGGCAGGCATTAGAAATGAGCAGTTCTTC.

V is TRBV30 and J is TRBJ1-1, with D perhaps matching TRBD1 (6 bases). Between the trimmed V and J ends, which lost 3 bases and 0 bases, there was a span of 14 bases. This CDR3 spans 15 amino acids. Germline V gene sequence: CDR1 GTSNPN, CDR2 SVGIG (reference sequence). In DNA, the CDR3 is TGTGCCTGGAGACTCCGAGGGGGGGTGAACACTGAAGCTTTCTTT. It is translated as CAWRLRGGVNTEAFF.

The CDR3 protein is CASSPTPGGEQFF. CDR3 DNA: TGCGCCAGCAGTCCGACGCCGGGAGGCGAGCAGTTCTTC. The chain uses TRBV5-1 and TRBJ2-1; 7 nucleotides align to TRBD2. Trimming took 5 bases from V and 10 from J; bases not matched to a gene: 9. Germline V gene data show CDR1 as SGHRS and CDR2 as YFSETQ. The CDR3 loop spans 13 amino acids.

The J gene is TRBJ2-7, the V gene TRBV6-5; TRBD1 is a possible D gene (7 bases). There are 15 residues in the CDR3. The germline gives CDR1 MNHEY, CDR2 SVGAGI. The V and J ends lost 5 bases and 3 bases respectively, with 17 bases between them. DNA of the CDR3: TGTGCCAGCAGTAAAACCCGCGGGACAGTCTACGAGCAGTACTTC. Its protein is CASSKTRGTVYEQYF.

The chain recombines TRBV6-6 with TRBJ2-3, with 8 bases fitting TRBD1. The CDR3 loop spans 13 amino acids. Germline loops: CDR1 MNHNY, CDR2 SVGAGI (reference sequence). Trimming took 7 bases from V and 6 from J; bases not matched to a gene: 6. The chain's CDR3 is CASTPGGGDTQYF. DNA for the CDR3: TGTGCCAGCACCCCAGGGGGCGGGGATACGCAGTATTTT.

CDR3 protein: CASSITGGDSPLHF. The CDR3 DNA reads as TGTGCCAGTAGTATAACGGGGGGCGACTCACCCCTCCACTTT. V is TRBV19 and J is TRBJ1-6, with a possible D match to TRBD1 (6 bases). The V and J ends lost 2 bases and 10 bases respectively, with 12 bases between them. The CDR3 is 14 residues long. Germline-derived CDR1 and CDR2 are LNHDA and SQIVND (reference sequence).

The chain couples TRBV29-1 to TRBJ1-4; 7 nucleotides agree with TRBD1. The CDR3 is 13 amino acids. Germline lookup yields CDR1 SQVTM and CDR2 ANQGSEA. Unmatched junction bases numbered 5, after V lost 2 bases and J lost 8 bases. The CDR3 reads CSVEKGAGEKLFF. For the CDR3, the DNA is TGCAGCGTTGAAAAGGGGGCAGGAGAAAAACTGTTTTTT. The full variable domain, with the rest looked up from reference TRBV29-1 and TRBJ1-4, is SAVISQKPSRDICQRGTSLTIQCQVDSQVTMMFWYRQQPGQSLTLIATANQGSEATYESGFVIDKFPISRPNLTFSTLTVSNMSPEDSSIYLCSVEKGAGEKLFFGSGTQLSVL.

The chain carries TRBV18 and TRBJ1-5; D unclear. This CDR3 comprises 15 residues. The V end was cut by 2 bases, the J end by 7 bases, with 15 bases between. Per germline, CDR1 KGHSH and CDR2 LQKENI. This CDR3 is CASSPSTGRWQPQHF. DNA for the CDR3: TGTGCCAGCTCACCATCGACTGGGAGGTGGCAGCCCCAGCATTTT. Variable domain in full (rest from reference TRBV18 and TRBJ1-5): NAGVMQNPRHLVRRRGQEARLRCSPMKGHSHVYWYRQLPEEGLKFMVYLQKENIIDESGMPKERFSAEFPKEGPSILRIQQVVRGDSAAYFCASSPSTGRWQPQHFGDGTRLSIL.

The gene calls are TRBV5-4 and TRBJ1-6; D perhaps matches TRBD1 (6 bases). V shed 1 base and J shed 9 bases, with 11 bases lying between them. CDR3 length: 14 amino acids. The germline CDR1 and CDR2 sequences are SGHNT and YYREEE (reference sequence). CDR3 sequence (DNA): TGTGCCAGCAGCTTGAGGCAGGGGACTTCACCCCTCCACTTT. Residues: CASSLRQGTSPLHF.

The gene calls are TRBV9 and TRBJ2-7; no reliable D call. V shed 2 bases and J shed 2 bases, with 14 bases lying between them. Looked up from germline, CDR1 is SGDLS and CDR2 is YYNGEE. The CDR3 sequence is 15 residues long. CDR3 DNA: TGTGCCAGCAGCGTGAGAGACTCCCTAACCTACGAGCAGTACTTC. This sequence encodes CASSVRDSLTYEQYF.

This rearrangement joins TRBV11-2 to TRBJ2-3, with D possibly being TRBD1 (5 bases). The ends were cut back, 1 base at V and 5 bases at J, with 13 bases in the middle. Germline assignment: CDR1 SGHAT and CDR2 FQNNGV. The CDR3 covers 15 residues. The CDR3 spells CASSLGTRFLDTQYF. In DNA, the CDR3 is TGTGCCAGCAGCTTAGGGACAAGGTTTCTAGATACGCAGTATTTT.

The chain employs TRBV27 and TRBJ1-1, with 7 bases fitting TRBD1. Germline V gene data show CDR1 as MNHEY and CDR2 as SMNVEV (reference sequence). The CDR3 covers 19 residues. V lost 2 bases to trimming and J lost 0 bases; unmatched junction nucleotides: 15. CDR3 DNA: TGTGCCAGCAGTTTACACAGGGGCCTGCACGATTCGATGAACACTGAAGCTTTCTTT. Translating it yields CASSLHRGLHDSMNTEAFF.

V usage is TRBV24-1 and J usage is TRBJ2-1; no firm D call. The CDR3 is 14 amino acids. Germline loops: CDR1 KGHDR, CDR2 SFDVKD. V was clipped by 12 bases and J by 6 bases, with 20 bases between them. CDR3 region: CAPESTVPLNEQFF. In nucleotides, the CDR3 is TGTGCCCCGGAAAGTACAGTGCCCCTCAATGAGCAGTTCTTC.